These 22 T cell receptor beta chains originate from one sample sequenced in a study of blood T cells in healthy people across ages. It was with a sample-barcoded 5' primer and a J-beta primer mix that a second PCR of roughly 7 to 12 cycles was run. TCRdb reprocessed the 5' RACE reads with MiXCR, giving one entry per CDR3 protein. The table has 1.5 million to 2 million distinct CDR3 sequences, less than 50% seen once. Material for sequencing was blood. The receptors come from a woman between 40 and 55 years old in good health.

This clonotype has just one count. The V call is TRBV6-5, the J call TRBJ1-4; tentatively, D is TRBD1 (6 bases). The germline V gene has CDR1 MNHEY and CDR2 SVGAGI. Trimming pared 5 bases from V and 8 bases from J, leaving 18 bases between. The CDR3 loop spans 15 amino acids. CDR3 amino acids: CASSLLQGLGEKLFF. The CDR3 DNA reads TGTGCCAGCAGTCTCCTTCAGGGGCTTGGAGAAAAACTGTTTTTT.

This chain joins TRBV12-3 or TRBV12-4 and TRBJ2-3; 8 bases map to TRBD2. The V gene end was trimmed by 5 bases and the J gene end by 2 bases; junction bases not matched to a gene: 15. The CDR3 totals 18 residues. The CDR3 bases are TGTGCCAGCAGTCCCACCACGATGGTAGCGGGAAACACAGATACGCAGTATTTT. Its translation is CASSPTTMVAGNTDTQYF.

J is TRBJ1-1 and V is TRBV4-3, with D possibly being TRBD1 (6 bases). V shed 1 base and J shed 0 bases, with 15 bases lying between them. Germline assignment: CDR1 LGHNA and CDR2 YSLEER. This CDR3 comprises 17 residues. CDR3 region: CASSQVGEGDMNTEAFF. The CDR3 DNA follows: TGCGCCAGCAGCCAAGTAGGGGAAGGGGACATGAACACTGAAGCTTTCTTT.

The chain has TRBV7-9 and TRBJ2-3, with TRBD1 matching 7 bases. The CDR3 spans 15 residues. Germline V gives CDR1 SEHNR, CDR2 FQNEAQ (reference sequence). V was clipped by 4 bases and J by 4 bases; unmatched bases: 8. The CDR3 region has the DNA TGTGCCAGCAGCTCGCCCGGACAGGACGCAGATACGCAGTATTTT. This encodes CASSSPGQDADTQYF.

This clonotype was observed a few times. This chain connects TRBV4-1 to TRBJ2-1; D is perhaps TRBD2 (8 bases). This CDR3 region has 15 residues. The germline V and J ends were trimmed by 4 bases and 8 bases, with 18 bases remaining between them. Germline assignment: CDR1 MGHRA and CDR2 YSYEKL. CDR3 DNA sequence: TGCGCCAGCAGCCCGCGACAGGGCGGGGGGCATGAGCAGTTCTTC. Translated: CASSPRQGGGHEQFF.

The chain employs TRBV7-9 and TRBJ2-1; D may be TRBD2 (6 bases). Between the trimmed V and J ends, which lost 2 bases and 13 bases, there was a span of 12 bases. The CDR3 runs 12 residues. Looked up from germline, CDR1 is SEHNR and CDR2 is FQNEAQ (reference sequence). Written as DNA, the CDR3 is TGTGCCAGCAGCTTACGCGGGGAGACCCAGTTCTTC. Translation gives CASSLRGETQFF.

The chain is built from TRBV6-2 or TRBV6-3 and TRBJ2-4; 8 nucleotides line up with TRBD1. The DNA end is more similar to TRBJ2-5, so the J call may be wrong. This CDR3 is 17 amino acids long. Germline CDR1 and CDR2: MNHEY and SVGEGT. DNA of the CDR3: TGTGCCAGCAGTTACTCGATTGGACAGGGAGGACAAGAGACCCAGTACTTC. It is translated as CASSYSIGQGGQETQYF.

This chain uses TRBV7-9 with TRBJ2-5; 9 bases fit TRBD1. The assigned J gene may be wrong: the sequence end matches TRBJ2-7 better. CDR3 length: 16 residues. Germline V gene data show CDR1 as SEHNR and CDR2 as FQNEAQ (reference sequence). The CDR3 is CASSSRSGQGPYEQYF. CDR3 coding DNA: TGTGCCAGCAGCTCCCGGAGCGGACAGGGGCCCTACGAGCAGTACTTC.

V gene TRBV24-1 combines with J gene TRBJ2-5; D is ambiguous. The V end lost 4 bases, the J end lost 5 bases, and 22 bases lay between the germline ends. Germline-derived CDR1 and CDR2 are KGHDR and SFDVKD. This CDR3 region has 17 residues. The CDR3 DNA reads as TGTGCCACCAGTGACTCGACCTTGTGGGGTGGTAGGGAGACCCAGTACTTC. Its protein is CATSDSTLWGGRETQYF.

The V and J genes are TRBV3-1 and TRBJ2-1; tentative D call: TRBD1 (6 bases). Deletions cut 3 bases from V and 0 bases from J, with 12 bases between. Germline-derived CDR1 and CDR2 are LGHDT and YNNKEL (reference sequence). This CDR3 spans 16 amino acids. The CDR3 protein is CASSHHRESSYNEQFF. In DNA form, the CDR3 reads TGTGCCAGCAGCCACCACAGGGAGAGCTCCTACAATGAGCAGTTCTTC.

The chain joins TRBV10-3 to TRBJ2-1; 8 nucleotides line up with TRBD1. The germline V gene encodes CDR1 ENHRY and CDR2 SYGVKD. CDR3 size: 13 residues. V lost 8 bases to trimming and J lost 6 bases; unmatched junction nucleotides: 6. The CDR3 DNA sequence: TGTGCCATCGCCGGGACAGGCCTCAATGAGCAGTTCTTC. Amino acids: CAIAGTGLNEQFF.

This clonotype was recorded many times. The rearrangement uses TRBV29-1 and TRBJ2-4; D remains unclear. The ends were cut back, 1 base at V and 9 bases at J, with 13 bases in the middle. Germline loops: CDR1 SQVTM, CDR2 ANQGSEA. This CDR3 contains 13 residues. CDR3 loop: CSVEATGPTIQYF. CDR3 DNA sequence: TGCAGCGTTGAAGCAACTGGGCCGACCATTCAGTACTTC.

There are a few counts of this clonotype. V gene TRBV5-6 combines with J gene TRBJ1-6, with 11 bases identical to TRBD1. Unmatched junction bases numbered 5, after V lost 5 bases and J lost 10 bases. CDR1 is SGHDT, CDR2 YYEEEE, per germline. This CDR3 is 14 amino acids long. The chain's CDR3 is CASSPGQGGSPLHF. CDR3 in DNA: TGTGCCAGCAGTCCGGGACAGGGGGGATCACCCCTCCACTTT.

The rearrangement uses TRBV7-9 and TRBJ1-1; 11 bases align to TRBD1. The CDR3 loop spans 14 amino acids. The germline CDR1 and CDR2 sequences are SEHNR and FQNEAQ (reference sequence). After removal of 4 bases from V and 8 bases from J, the junction contained 6 bases not matched to a gene. CDR3 in amino acids: CASSYTGQGDEAFF. The CDR3 region has the DNA TGTGCCAGCAGCTATACGGGACAGGGGGACGAAGCTTTCTTT.

This clonotype was picked up one time. As DNA, the CDR3 is TGTGCCAGCAGGAAACCGACTCGCTACGAGCAGTACTTC. This sequence encodes CASRKPTRYEQYF. The chain joins TRBV6-5 to TRBJ2-5, with no clear D. The last part of the DNA fits TRBJ2-7 better; the J call may be wrong. Germline CDR1 MNHEY, CDR2 SVGAGI. The CDR3 is 13 amino acids.

The chain joins TRBV27 to TRBJ1-2, with TRBD1 as a possible D gene (5 bases). From germline, CDR1 is MNHEY and CDR2 SMNVEV (reference sequence). The CDR3 spans 16 residues. Trimming cost V 3 bases and J 8 bases, with 22 bases left between them. The CDR3 region is CASSLKAGHILMGYTF. Here the CDR3 DNA reads TGTGCCAGCAGTTTGAAAGCGGGGCATATTTTGATGGGCTACACCTTC.

The CDR3 nucleotides read TGTGCCAGCAGAAAGACAGGGGGCTCCTACAATGAGCAGTTCTTC. This translates into CASRKTGGSYNEQFF. The J gene is TRBJ2-1, the V gene TRBV6-5; 9 bases fit TRBD1. CDR3 size: 15 residues. V was clipped by 6 bases and J by 0 bases; unmatched bases: 3. Germline V gene lookup returns CDR1 MNHEY and CDR2 SVGAGI.

The rearrangement links TRBV5-5 to TRBJ2-2; D unresolved. V was pared by 2 bases and J by 3 bases, with 11 bases between. The CDR3 runs to 15 residues. Germline V lookup: CDR1 SGHKS, CDR2 YYEKEE (reference sequence). CDR3 region: CASSFTPVDTGELFF. The CDR3 DNA reads TGTGCCAGCAGCTTTACACCGGTCGACACCGGGGAGCTGTTTTTT.

The chain uses TRBV5-6 and TRBJ2-7; no clear D. The germline V gene encodes CDR1 SGHDT and CDR2 YYEEEE. The CDR3 contains 17 residues. Trimming removed 0 bases from V and 3 bases from J, with 19 bases in between. Here the CDR3 reads CASSLAAARPILYEQYF. The CDR3 region has the DNA TGTGCCAGCAGCTTGGCGGCAGCCAGGCCGATCCTCTACGAGCAGTACTTC.

V gene TRBV4-3 combines with J gene TRBJ2-5; possibly TRBD2 for D (5 bases). The V gene's germline CDR1 is LGHNA and CDR2 YSLEER. The germline V and J ends were trimmed by 0 bases and 11 bases, with 22 bases remaining between them. The CDR3 covers 16 residues. CDR3 region: CASSQEGSGSYNEQYF. Here the CDR3 DNA reads TGCGCCAGCAGCCAAGAAGGGAGCGGTTCCTACAATGAGCAGTACTTC.

The J gene is TRBJ2-3, the V gene TRBV6-2 or TRBV6-3; 9 bases are a match to TRBD1. The CDR3 extends over 15 amino acids. Germline values: CDR1 MNHEY, CDR2 SVGEGT. V shed 10 bases and J 2 bases; nucleotides not matched to a gene: 10. The CDR3 DNA reads as TGTGCCATCGATACCCGGGACAGGGCCACAGATACGCAGTATTTT. Translation gives CAIDTRDRATDTQYF.

This rearrangement joins TRBV4-3 to TRBJ2-3, with TRBD2 matching over 12 bases. The CDR3 totals 18 residues. The germline V gene encodes CDR1 LGHNA and CDR2 YSLEER. Trimming at V came to 1 base and at J to 6 bases, leaving 11 bases not matched to a gene. The CDR3 loop is CASSQGVSSSGGADTQYF. The CDR3 DNA reads TGCGCCAGCAGCCAAGGCGTCTCTTCTAGCGGGGGGGCGGATACGCAGTATTTT.